These 8 T cell receptor beta chains originate from one sample sequenced in a study of blood T cell repertoires in COVID-19. Only in-frame clones appear in the TCRdb table, and some are missing; sequencing was by immunoSEQ multiplex PCR. The sample lists over 200,000 clones, about 68% occurring once. Sequencing used peripheral blood. These receptors came from an elderly woman with acute or convalescent COVID-19.

A few counts support this clone. The V and J genes are TRBV5-1 and TRBJ2-1, with 8 bases that match TRBD2. CDR3 length: 14 amino acids. Germline V lookup: CDR1 SGHRS, CDR2 YFSETQ. After removal of 4 bases from V and 6 bases from J, the junction contained 6 bases not matched to a gene. Here the CDR3 DNA reads TGCGCCAGCAGCCCCTCGGGGGGGGGCAATGAGCAGTTCTTC. Protein: CASSPSGGGNEQFF.

This clone was seen once. The chain recombines TRBV10-3 with TRBJ1-1; 7 bases align to TRBD1. CDR1 and CDR2 (germline): ENHRY, SYGVKD. CDR3 length: 13 residues. The V gene end was trimmed by 7 bases and the J gene end by 5 bases; junction bases not matched to a gene: 7. CDR3 loop: CAITLAGQTEAFF. The CDR3 DNA is TGTGCCATCACCCTCGCGGGACAGACTGAAGCTTTCTTT.

DNA of the CDR3: TGTGCCAGCAGCTTAACTTGGCGGGAGGTACACAATGAGCAGTTCTTC. Translation gives CASSLTWREVHNEQFF. The chain uses TRBV7-9 and TRBJ2-1; 8 positions match TRBD2. There are 16 residues in the CDR3. V shed 2 bases, J shed 5 bases, and the junction held 8 bases outside the gene matches. Germline-derived CDR1 and CDR2 are SEHNR and FQNEAQ (reference sequence).

V usage is TRBV7-9 and J usage is TRBJ2-7; 9 bases map to TRBD1. The J segment lost 0 bases and the V segment lost 4 bases, leaving 4 bases of the junction unmatched. This CDR3 is built from 15 residues. The germline gives CDR1 SEHNR, CDR2 FQNEAQ (reference sequence). This CDR3 is CASSWGTGSSYEQYF. The CDR3 DNA reads as TGTGCCAGCAGCTGGGGGACAGGGAGCTCCTACGAGCAGTACTTC.

The V and J genes are TRBV18 and TRBJ2-6, with 8 bases lining up with TRBD1. This CDR3 has 17 residues. Trimming at V came to 3 bases and at J to 2 bases, leaving 6 bases not matched to a gene. Germline loops: CDR1 KGHSH, CDR2 LQKENI. The CDR3 sequence: CASSPFTGGTGANVLTF. The CDR3 coding sequence is TGTGCCAGCTCACCCTTTACAGGGGGAACTGGGGCCAACGTCCTGACTTTC.

The chain has TRBV2 and TRBJ2-1; TRBD2 aligns across 10 bases. Germline V CDR1 and CDR2: SNHLY, FYNNEI. The CDR3 is 12 residues long. V was pared by 6 bases and J by 7 bases, with 0 bases of the junction left unmatched. CDR3 sequence reads: CASRAGGNEQFF. The CDR3 DNA is TGTGCCAGCAGAGCGGGGGGGAATGAGCAGTTCTTC.

CDR3: CASSFRSGTQKNTEAFF. In DNA form, the CDR3 reads TGTGCCAGCAGCTTTAGAAGCGGGACGCAAAAGAACACTGAAGCTTTCTTT. The chain has TRBV7-2 and TRBJ1-1, with a possible D match to TRBD1 (5 bases). In germline, CDR1 is SGHTA, CDR2 FQGNSA. This CDR3 is 17 amino acids long. Trimming shortened V by 3 bases and J by 1 base, and 18 bases separated the two germline ends. The full variable domain, with the rest looked up from reference TRBV7-2 and TRBJ1-1, is GAGVSQSPSNKVTEKGKDVELRCDPISGHTALYWYRQSLGQGLEFLIYFQGNSAPDKSGLPSDRFSAERTGGSVSTLTIQRTQQEDSAVYLCASSFRSGTQKNTEAFFGQGTRLTVV.

CDR3 sequence: CASSLQGYEQYF. As DNA, the CDR3 is TGTGCCAGCTCACTCCAGGGCTACGAGCAGTACTTC. This sequence joins TRBV18 and TRBJ2-7, with a possible D match to TRBD1 (5 bases). CDR1 and CDR2 (germline): KGHSH, LQKENI. Deletions cut 4 bases from V and 3 bases from J, with 7 bases between. The CDR3 length is 12 residues.